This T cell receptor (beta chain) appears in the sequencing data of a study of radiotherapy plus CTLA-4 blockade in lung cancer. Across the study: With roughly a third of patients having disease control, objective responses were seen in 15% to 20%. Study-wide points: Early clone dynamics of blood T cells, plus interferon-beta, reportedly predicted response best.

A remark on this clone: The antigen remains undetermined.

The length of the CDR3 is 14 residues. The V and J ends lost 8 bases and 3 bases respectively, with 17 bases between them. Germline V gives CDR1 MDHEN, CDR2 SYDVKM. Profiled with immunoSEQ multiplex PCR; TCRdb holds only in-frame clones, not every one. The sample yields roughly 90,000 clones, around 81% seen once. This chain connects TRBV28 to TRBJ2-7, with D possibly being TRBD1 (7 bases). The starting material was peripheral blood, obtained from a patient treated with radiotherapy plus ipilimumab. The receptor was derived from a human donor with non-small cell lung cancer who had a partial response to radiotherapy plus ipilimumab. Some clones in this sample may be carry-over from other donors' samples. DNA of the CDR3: TGTGCCAGCCGACCCGGGACAGCGGGCTACGAGCAGTACTTC. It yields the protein CASRPGTAGYEQYF. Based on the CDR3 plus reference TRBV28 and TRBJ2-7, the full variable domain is DVKVTQSSRYLVKRTGEKVFLECVQDMDHENMFWYRQDPGLGLRLIYFSYDVKMKEKGDIPEGYSVSREKKERFSLILESASTNQTSMYLCASRPGTAGYEQYFGPGTRLTVT.